Sequencing of this TCR beta chain was carried out in a study of identical twins. TCRdb reprocessed the 5' RACE reads via MiXCR and lists one record per CDR3 protein. This table has 1.5 million to 2 million distinct CDR3 sequences, less than 35% appearing once. Whole-study findings and limits: Analyses of zero insertions could be partly confounded by invariant MAIT and iNKT cells.

Many counts were recorded for this clonotype. What it recognizes is unknown. The CDR3 has 12 amino acids. V lost 2 bases and J 6 bases, leaving 8 bases between the germline ends. The specimen sequenced was cord blood. The TCR was taken from a newborn girl in good health. The chain carries TRBV12-3 or TRBV12-4 and TRBJ2-7; weak D call: TRBD2 (6 bases). This chain's CDR3 is CASSLWGVEQYF. The CDR3 DNA follows: TGTGCCAGCAGTTTATGGGGGGTCGAGCAGTACTTC.